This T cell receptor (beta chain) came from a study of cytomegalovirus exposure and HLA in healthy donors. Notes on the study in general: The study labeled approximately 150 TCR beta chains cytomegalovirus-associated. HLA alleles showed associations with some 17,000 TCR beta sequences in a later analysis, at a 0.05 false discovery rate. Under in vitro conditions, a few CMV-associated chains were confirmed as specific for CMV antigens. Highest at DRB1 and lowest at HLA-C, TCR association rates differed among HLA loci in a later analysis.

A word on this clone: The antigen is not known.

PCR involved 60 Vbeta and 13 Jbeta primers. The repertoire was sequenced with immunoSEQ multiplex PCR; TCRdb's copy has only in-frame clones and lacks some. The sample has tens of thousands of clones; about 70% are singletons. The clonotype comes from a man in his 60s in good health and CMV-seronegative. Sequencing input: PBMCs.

The CDR3 bases are TGTGCCAGCAGGGAGCCGGGACAGAGCTACGAGCAGTACTTC. It encodes CASREPGQSYEQYF. The J gene is TRBJ2-7, the V gene TRBV5-4; 7 nucleotides line up with TRBD1. Germline V gives CDR1 SGHNT, CDR2 YYREEE (reference sequence). V lost 5 bases to trimming and J lost 3 bases; unmatched junction nucleotides: 8. This CDR3 comprises 14 residues. The whole variable domain, filled in from reference TRBV5-4 and TRBJ2-7, reads ETGVTQSPTHLIKTRGQQVTLRCSSQSGHNTVSWYQQALGQGPQFIFQYYREEENGRGNFPPRFSGLQFPNYSSELNVNALELDDSALYLCASREPGQSYEQYFGPGTRLTVT.